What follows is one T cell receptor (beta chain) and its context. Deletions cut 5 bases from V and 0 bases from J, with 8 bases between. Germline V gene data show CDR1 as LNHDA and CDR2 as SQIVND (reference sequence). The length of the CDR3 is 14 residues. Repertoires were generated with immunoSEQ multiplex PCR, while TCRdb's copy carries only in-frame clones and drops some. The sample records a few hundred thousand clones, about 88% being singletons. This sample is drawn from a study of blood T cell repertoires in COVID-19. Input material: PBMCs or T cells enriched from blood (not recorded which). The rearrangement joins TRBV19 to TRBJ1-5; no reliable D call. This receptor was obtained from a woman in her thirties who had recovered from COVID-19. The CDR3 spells CASSVEISNQPQHF. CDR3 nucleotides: TGTGCCAGTAGTGTGGAGATTAGCAATCAGCCCCAGCATTTT.